This T cell receptor (beta chain) was captured by sequencing in a study of OX40 agonist ivuxolimab in advanced cancers. Study summary: Patients got intravenous ivuxolimab at 0.01 to 10 mg/kg every 2 weeks. Having had anti-PD-1, anti-PD-L1 or anti-CTLA-4 therapy before was allowed, and around 39% had some.

Study outcomes and limitations: CD8+ T cells averaged more expanded clones than CD4+.

This clone came up a few times. The antigen is undetermined. Generated by immunoSEQ multiplex PCR, the TCRdb table keeps only in-frame clones and is missing some. Here the sample spans around 10,000 clones, more than 60% being singletons. V lost 4 bases to trimming and J lost 4 bases, with 8 bases between them. This CDR3 has 13 amino acids. The germline V gene has CDR1 MNHNS and CDR2 SASEGT. The sequencing here drew on CD4+ or CD8+ T cells sorted from blood, taken in a trial of the OX40 agonist ivuxolimab. This chain uses TRBV6-1 with TRBJ2-1; D is ambiguous. The sequence derives from an adult with an advanced solid tumor such as melanoma, head and neck, liver or kidney cancer. CDR3 nucleotides: TGTGCCAGCAGTGTGAAGGGTTACAATGAGCAGTTCTTC. It yields the protein CASSVKGYNEQFF.